This T cell receptor (beta chain) comes out of a study of blood T cell repertoires in COVID-19. In the study overall: From T cells, B-cell-depleted T cells, or PBMCs came the material, which was cDNA or gDNA.

Profiling relied on immunoSEQ multiplex PCR, and the TCRdb table lists in-frame clones only, not all of them. The sample contains about 380,000 clones, around 90% of which appear only once. This CDR3 has 15 residues. J lost 7 bases, V lost 1 base, and 5 bases had no gene match. The germline V gene encodes CDR1 SEHNR and CDR2 FQNEAQ (reference sequence). The J gene is TRBJ2-1, the V gene TRBV7-9; 9 bases align to TRBD2. The TCR comes from a man in his late teens or twenties with active or convalescent COVID-19. The specimen was peripheral blood. CDR3 protein: CASSLVRLAVNEQFF. CDR3 nucleotide sequence: TGTGCCAGCAGCTTAGTGAGACTAGCGGTGAATGAGCAGTTCTTC.